This T cell receptor (beta chain) originates from a study of cytomegalovirus exposure and HLA in healthy donors. Per the germline V gene, CDR1 is SGHVS and CDR2 is FQNEAQ. CDR3 length: 12 amino acids. Trimming took 0 bases from V and 8 from J, leaving 7 bases between them. Amplification used 60 Vbeta primers and 13 Jbeta primers. Libraries were prepared by immunoSEQ multiplex PCR; TCRdb keeps only in-frame clonotypes and omits some of them. The data hold 25,000 to 30,000 clones, with 50% to 75% observed a single time. This clone appeared a few times. The antigen is unknown. Study-wide results and caveats: For most subjects, TCR beta sequences were reported to predict HLA-A and HLA-B alleles with accuracy. Rare TCR sequences dominated, though some public TCRs recurred in many donors. There were some V segments, including TRBV6-2 and TRBV6-3, excluded as indistinguishable. The listing of 150 to 200 TCR beta chains classed them as cytomegalovirus-associated.

The chain uses TRBV7-8 and TRBJ1-2; D unclear. The TCR comes from a male donor in good health and CMV-seropositive. Specimen: PBMCs. The CDR3 loop reads CASSLAQKGYTF. The DNA of the CDR3 is TGTGCCAGCAGCTTAGCACAGAAAGGCTACACCTTC.